These 17 T cell receptor beta chains share one sample of origin, sequenced in a study of cytomegalovirus exposure and HLA in healthy donors. PCR was performed using 60 Vbeta and 13 Jbeta primers. Measured with immunoSEQ multiplex PCR; TCRdb has only the in-frame clones, and not every one. The table shows about 180,000 clones, with approximately 80% occurring only once. The sequenced sample was PBMCs. All receptors derive from a girl aged 2-10 years in good health and CMV-seropositive.

The chain carries TRBV28 and TRBJ1-5, with no clear D. Trimming cost V 11 bases and J 6 bases, with 17 bases left between them. Germline CDR1 MDHEN, CDR2 SYDVKM. This CDR3 is 13 amino acids long. The CDR3 DNA follows: TGTGCCGTCCTAGCGGGGAGCGGTCAGCCCCAGCATTTT. This codes for CAVLAGSGQPQHF.

This chain links TRBV29-1 with TRBJ1-2, with 7 bases identical to TRBD1. CDR1 and CDR2 (germline): SQVTM, ANQGSEA. V lost 4 bases to trimming and J lost 2 bases; unmatched junction nucleotides: 1. This CDR3 has 12 amino acids. The chain's CDR3 is CSVGGQNYGYTF. The CDR3 nucleotides are TGCAGCGTTGGGGGACAGAACTATGGCTACACCTTC.

In this sample, this clone turned up a few times. CDR3 in DNA: TGTGCCAGCAGTGAACCCAAGCAGTACTTC. Protein: CASSEPKQYF. V is TRBV6-1 and J is TRBJ2-7; D gene unclear. The germline V gene encodes CDR1 MNHNS and CDR2 SASEGT. There are 10 residues in the CDR3. Trimming stripped 2 bases from V and 8 bases from J, with 4 bases between.

This sequence joins TRBV30 and TRBJ1-5, with no clear D. V lost 5 bases and J 0 bases, leaving 8 bases between the germline ends. Germline V lookup: CDR1 GTSNPN, CDR2 SVGIG (reference sequence). The CDR3 contains 13 residues. CDR3 amino acids: CAWGPDSNQPQHF. Written as DNA, the CDR3 is TGTGCCTGGGGGCCCGATAGCAATCAGCCCCAGCATTTT.

About this clone itself: The same CDR3 can be traced to other DNA sequences in this sample. CDR3 amino acids: CASSLAGTGGGYTF. As DNA, the CDR3 is TGTGCCAGCAGCTTAGCGGGGACAGGGGGCGGCTACACCTTC. The chain is built from TRBV7-9 and TRBJ1-2, with 12 bases that match TRBD1. The CDR3 covers 14 residues. The germline V gene has CDR1 SEHNR and CDR2 FQNEAQ (reference sequence). The ends lost 0 bases at V and 8 bases at J; junction bases unmatched: 1.

The chain carries TRBV11-1 and TRBJ2-5, with TRBD1 matching over 9 bases. J lost 5 bases, V lost 0 bases, and 4 bases had no gene match. The germline V gene encodes CDR1 SGHAT and CDR2 FQDESV (reference sequence). There are 15 residues in the CDR3. CDR3 amino acids: CASSLADRGFETQYF. For the CDR3, the DNA is TGTGCCAGCAGCTTAGCGGACAGGGGCTTTGAGACCCAGTACTTC. The whole variable domain, remainder taken from reference TRBV11-1 and TRBJ2-5, is EAEVAQSPRYKITEKSQAVAFWCDPISGHATLYWYRQILGQGPELLVQFQDESVVDDSQLPKDRFSAERLKGVDSTLKIQPAELGDSAMYLCASSLADRGFETQYFGPGTRLLVL.

The chain carries TRBV4-1 and TRBJ2-7; tentative D call: TRBD2 (6 bases). The CDR3 is 15 residues long. Germline loops: CDR1 MGHRA, CDR2 YSYEKL. Between the trimmed V and J ends, which lost 2 bases and 0 bases, there was a span of 11 bases. CDR3 amino acids: CASSQSSGSSYEQYF. Written as DNA, the CDR3 is TGCGCCAGCAGCCAAAGTAGCGGAAGCTCCTACGAGCAGTACTTC.

The CDR3 region is CASSPLAQDTQYF. DNA of the CDR3: TGTGCCAGCAGCCCCTTAGCACAAGATACGCAGTATTTT. This chain links TRBV7-3 with TRBJ2-3, with D unresolved. The CDR3 covers 13 residues. V gave up 5 bases and J gave up 5 bases, with 11 bases separating them. Per the germline V gene, CDR1 is SGHTA and CDR2 is FQGTGA.

J is TRBJ2-1 and V is TRBV4-1; TRBD2 aligns across 12 bases. CDR1 and CDR2 (germline): MGHRA, YSYEKL. The length of the CDR3 is 16 residues. Trimming took 4 bases from V and 6 from J; bases not matched to a gene: 7. DNA of the CDR3: TGCGCCAGCAGCCCTCTAGCGGGGGGGCTCGGCAATGAGCAGTTCTTC. This translates into CASSPLAGGLGNEQFF.

V and J are TRBV27 and TRBJ1-5; 7 bases line up with TRBD1. The CDR3 is 14 amino acids. Germline V CDR1 and CDR2: MNHEY, SMNVEV (reference sequence). After removal of 9 bases from V and 6 bases from J, the junction contained 11 bases not matched to a gene. CDR3 amino acids: CASTKTGVGQPQHF. The DNA for the CDR3 is TGTGCCAGTACAAAAACAGGGGTAGGTCAGCCCCAGCATTTT.

This clone was counted a single time. The chain has TRBV7-6 and TRBJ2-2; TRBD2 agrees at 11 bases. Germline V gene sequence: CDR1 SGHVS, CDR2 FNYEAQ. This CDR3 region has 20 residues. V lost 0 bases and J lost 5; bases outside the gene matches: 14. CDR3 sequence: CASSLAGASGRPRGTGELFF. The CDR3 coding sequence is TGTGCCAGCAGCTTAGCGGGAGCTAGCGGGAGGCCTAGGGGGACCGGGGAGCTGTTTTTT.

The rearrangement joins TRBV4-1 to TRBJ2-1, with D possibly being TRBD2 (6 bases). V lost 0 bases and J 5 bases, leaving 20 bases between the germline ends. The CDR3 totals 18 residues. Germline lookup yields CDR1 MGHRA and CDR2 YSYEKL. CDR3 bases: TGCGCCAGCAGCCAAGATAATGGGTGGGGACTTGAGGACAATGAGCAGTTCTTC. Protein: CASSQDNGWGLEDNEQFF.

The CDR3, as DNA: TGTGCCAGCGGTCGAGCGGCGACCCAGAACACCGGGGAGCTGTTTTTT. Amino acid sequence: CASGRAATQNTGELFF. This rearrangement joins TRBV28 to TRBJ2-2, with D possibly TRBD2 on 5 matching bases. Germline CDR1 is MDHEN and CDR2 is SYDVKM. The CDR3 totals 16 residues. The germline V and J ends were trimmed by 8 bases and 1 base, with 17 bases remaining between them. Using reference TRBV28 and TRBJ2-2 for the parts outside the CDR3, the full variable domain is DVKVTQSSRYLVKRTGEKVFLECVQDMDHENMFWYRQDPGLGLRLIYFSYDVKMKEKGDIPEGYSVSREKKERFSLILESASTNQTSMYLCASGRAATQNTGELFFGEGSRLTVL.

V and J are TRBV9 and TRBJ1-2, with D possibly matching TRBD1 (5 bases). CDR1 is SGDLS and CDR2 is YYNGEE in the germline V gene. V was pared by 1 base and J by 4 bases, with 11 bases between. The CDR3 runs to 14 residues. CDR3 bases: TGTGCCAGCAGCGTATCCCAGGGAACCTATGGCTACACCTTC. It yields the protein CASSVSQGTYGYTF.

The chain links TRBV2 to TRBJ1-1; no clear D. There are 17 residues in the CDR3. Germline-derived CDR1 and CDR2 are SNHLY and FYNNEI. V lost 3 bases and J 3 bases, leaving 20 bases between the germline ends. In DNA, the CDR3 is TGTGCCAGCAGTGATTCCCGGGGAATGGTCGGGTACACTGAAGCTTTCTTT. This encodes CASSDSRGMVGYTEAFF.

The CDR3 protein is CASSQEVEGLTGNTIYF. CDR3 nucleotide sequence: TGTGCCAGCAGCCAGGAAGTTGAGGGTCTGACGGGAAACACCATATATTTT. V usage is TRBV5-6 and J usage is TRBJ1-3; D unclear. Germline V gene data show CDR1 as SGHDT and CDR2 as YYEEEE. Deletions cut 4 bases from V and 4 bases from J, with 21 bases between. This CDR3 is 17 amino acids long.

The rearrangement uses TRBV10-2 and TRBJ2-1, with 7 bases fitting TRBD1. V dropped 11 bases and J dropped 0; count of bases not matched to a gene: 7. Per the germline V gene, CDR1 is WSHSY and CDR2 is SAAADI. This CDR3 contains 14 residues. The chain's CDR3 is CAVRRDSSYNEQFF. In nucleotides, the CDR3 is TGCGCCGTCCGCCGGGACAGCTCCTACAATGAGCAGTTCTTC.